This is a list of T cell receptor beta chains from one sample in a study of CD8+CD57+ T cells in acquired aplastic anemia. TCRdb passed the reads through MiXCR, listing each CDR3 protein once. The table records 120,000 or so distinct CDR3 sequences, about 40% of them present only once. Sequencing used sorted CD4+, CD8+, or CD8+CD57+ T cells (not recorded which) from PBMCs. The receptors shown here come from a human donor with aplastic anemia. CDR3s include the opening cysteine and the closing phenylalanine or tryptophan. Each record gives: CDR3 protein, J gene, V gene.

cdr3_aa: CASRHSTGVEQYF
j_call: TRBJ2-7
v_call: TRBV25-1

cdr3_aa: CSADRDGNNEQFF
j_call: TRBJ2-1
v_call: TRBV20-1

cdr3_aa: CASSFGTGVEKGNQPQHF
j_call: TRBJ1-5
v_call: TRBV12-3/TRBV12-4

cdr3_aa: CSVRLAGGRMETQYF
j_call: TRBJ2-5
v_call: TRBV29-1

cdr3_aa: CSVNNPTGRHYGYTF
j_call: TRBJ1-2
v_call: TRBV29-1

cdr3_aa: CASSISAGMRNEQYF
j_call: TRBJ2-7
v_call: TRBV19

cdr3_aa: CASSGVRVGETQYF
j_call: TRBJ2-5
v_call: TRBV7-4

cdr3_aa: CAISESTGASSPLHF
j_call: TRBJ1-6
v_call: TRBV10-3

cdr3_aa: CASHRGEYQETQYF
j_call: TRBJ2-5
v_call: TRBV2

cdr3_aa: CASSLEFGSGSPQHF
j_call: TRBJ1-5
v_call: TRBV7-9

cdr3_aa: CASSLGTGYTF
j_call: TRBJ1-2
v_call: TRBV15